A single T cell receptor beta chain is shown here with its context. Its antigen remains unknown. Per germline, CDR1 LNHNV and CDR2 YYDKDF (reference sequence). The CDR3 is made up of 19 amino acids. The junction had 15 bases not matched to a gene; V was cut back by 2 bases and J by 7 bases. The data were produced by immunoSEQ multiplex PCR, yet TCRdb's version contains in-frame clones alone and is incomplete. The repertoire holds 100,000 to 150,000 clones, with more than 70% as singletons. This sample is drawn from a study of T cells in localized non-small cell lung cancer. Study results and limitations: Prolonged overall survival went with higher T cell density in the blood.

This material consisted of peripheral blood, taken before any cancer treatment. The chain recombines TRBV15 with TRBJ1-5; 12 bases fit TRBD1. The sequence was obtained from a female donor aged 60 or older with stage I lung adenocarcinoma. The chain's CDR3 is CATSRWGKAGTGGHQPQHF. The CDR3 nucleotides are TGTGCCACCAGCAGATGGGGGAAAGCCGGGACAGGGGGCCACCAGCCCCAGCATTTT. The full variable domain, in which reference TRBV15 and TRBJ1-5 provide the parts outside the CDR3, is DAMVIQNPRYQVTQFGKPVTLSCSQTLNHNVMYWYQQKSSQAPKLLFHYYDKDFNNEADTPDNFQSRRPNTSFCFLDIRSPGLGDTAMYLCATSRWGKAGTGGHQPQHFGDGTRLSIL.